This T cell receptor beta chain was retrieved from a study of T cell responses to AZD1222 COVID-19 vaccine. This table comes from immunoSEQ multiplex PCR, and its TCRdb copy is limited to in-frame clones, with some not included. The table lists about 180,000 clones, about 91% of them singletons. The ends lost 2 bases at V and 4 bases at J; junction bases unmatched: 7. This CDR3 has 15 amino acids. Germline V gene sequence: CDR1 LGHDT, CDR2 YNNKEL (reference sequence). Regarding the study as a whole: Vaccine-related CD4 TCRs covered spike, predominating at 160-218 and 743-854. Spike-specific TCR depth and breadth grew after two AZD1222 doses. Most donors were white British, females outnumbered males, and clonal diversity was possibly underestimated. At baseline, seropositivity was found in only six or seven AZD1222 recipients.

On this clone: What it binds is unknown.

This receptor was taken from an adult in good health. Sequencing used peripheral blood, obtained on day 0 of AZD1222 vaccination. This chain uses TRBV3-1 (or the pseudogene TRBV3-2) with TRBJ2-5; TRBD2 matches at 7 bases. The CDR3 region is CASSQLTGGGETQYF. In nucleotides, the CDR3 is TGTGCCAGCAGCCAACTTACGGGGGGAGGAGAGACCCAGTACTTC.